The 3 T cell receptor beta chains below come from one sample, sequenced in a study of cytomegalovirus exposure and HLA in healthy donors. Primers for the PCR totalled 60 Vbeta and 13 Jbeta. Clones were read by immunoSEQ multiplex PCR, and TCRdb kept only the in-frame ones, dropping some. Its clone listing holds about 20,000 clones. The specimen was PBMCs. The receptors were gathered from a man in his fifties or sixties in good health and CMV-seropositive.

The gene calls are TRBV19 and TRBJ1-1; 8 nucleotides match TRBD1. Unmatched junction bases numbered 3, after V lost 5 bases and J lost 1 base. Germline-derived CDR1 and CDR2 are LNHDA and SQIVND (reference sequence). The CDR3 covers 14 residues. CDR3: CASSDRGRNTEAFF. As DNA, the CDR3 is TGTGCCAGTAGTGACAGGGGTCGGAACACTGAAGCTTTCTTT.

This clone is called medium-sized based on its frequency. This chain links TRBV29-1 with TRBJ2-1; 10 bases line up with TRBD1. Per the germline V gene, CDR1 is SQVTM and CDR2 is ANQGSEA. J gave up 9 bases and V 7 bases, and 9 bases lay outside the gene matches. The CDR3 is made up of 13 amino acids. This CDR3 reads CSAGTGEGGEQFF. In DNA form, the CDR3 reads TGCAGCGCTGGGACAGGGGAGGGGGGTGAGCAGTTCTTC.

The genes are TRBV18 and TRBJ2-3, with 8 bases that match TRBD1. The CDR3 is 17 amino acids. Losses at the gene ends were 3 bases for V and 4 bases for J; bases not matched to a gene: 12. Germline values: CDR1 KGHSH, CDR2 LQKENI. CDR3 DNA sequence: TGTGCCAGCTCACCCACTTTAGGGACAGGTTTGGCAGATACGCAGTATTTT. Protein sequence: CASSPTLGTGLADTQYF. The full variable domain, in which reference TRBV18 and TRBJ2-3 provide the parts outside the CDR3, is NAGVMQNPRHLVRRRGQEARLRCSPMKGHSHVYWYRQLPEEGLKFMVYLQKENIIDESGMPKERFSAEFPKEGPSILRIQQVVRGDSAAYFCASSPTLGTGLADTQYFGPGTRLTVL.